One and the same sample provided the 23 T cell receptor beta chains below, sequenced in a study of metastatic and nonmetastatic thyroid tumors. TCRdb reprocessed the PCR reads via MiXCR. The sample lists around 45,000 clones; 16% were seen once. None of the patients had undergone any treatment ahead of thyroid surgery. The sequencing sample was made of blood. Source of these receptors: a female donor with papillary thyroid cancer or a benign thyroid nodule (not recorded which). Some clones in this sample may be carry-over from other donors' samples.

Many counts were recorded for this clone. The chain uses TRBV29-1 and TRBJ1-1; no clear D gene. Germline V gene sequence: CDR1 SQVTM, CDR2 ANQGSEA. This CDR3 has 14 residues. Trimming removed 0 bases at V and 6 bases at J, with 14 bases between. For the CDR3, the DNA is TGCAGCGTTGAAGATCGCCCTTTCGGCGCTGAAGCTTTCTTT. Protein sequence: CSVEDRPFGAEAFF.

This clone counts as medium-sized. This sequence joins TRBV6-1 and TRBJ1-6; D perhaps matches TRBD1 (5 bases). V was cut by 8 bases and J by 7 bases, with 9 bases left in between. The length of the CDR3 is 12 residues. Germline V lookup: CDR1 MNHNS, CDR2 SASEGT. CDR3 bases: TGTGCCAGCCAGGGTGGGAATTCACCCCTCCACTTT. Its protein product is CASQGGNSPLHF.

This chain uses TRBV19 with TRBJ1-5; D may be TRBD1 (5 bases). The CDR3 spans 14 residues. The V gene lost 9 bases and the J gene lost 12 bases, with 24 bases spanning the gap. The germline V gene encodes CDR1 LNHDA and CDR2 SQIVND (reference sequence). DNA for the CDR3: TGTGCCAGCCTAGCCCGGGGGAGCAATCAGAACCAGCATTTT. This translates into CASLARGSNQNQHF.

Comments on this clone: The junction departs from germline at one end; a sequencing error may be responsible. The chain carries TRBV6-2 or TRBV6-3 and TRBJ2-2, with TRBD1 identical over 9 bases. In germline, CDR1 is MNHEY, CDR2 SVGEGT. CDR3 length equals 18 residues. In DNA, the CDR3 is TGTGCCAGCAGTGACTCAAACACAGGGGGCGCGCACACCGGGGAGCTGTTTTTT. Its translation: CASSDSNTGGAHTGELFF.

This clone was picked up many times. At the DNA level, this CDR3 is encoded by other sequences in the same sample as well. The V call is TRBV18, the J call TRBJ1-2; D remains unclear. Germline V CDR1 and CDR2: KGHSH, LQKENI. The CDR3 has 15 amino acids. V was shortened by 0 bases and J by 7 bases, with 15 bases between the two germline ends. CDR3 bases: TGTGCCAGCTCACCACCTCCACAGCGCGGACCTGGCTACACCTTC. Its translation: CASSPPPQRGPGYTF.

This clone was recorded a few times. The CDR3 end shows no conserved phenylalanine or tryptophan, and so a read error is likely. V and J are TRBV19 and TRBJ2-5; 7 bases match TRBD1. The J segment lost 5 bases and the V segment lost 11 bases, leaving 11 bases of the junction unmatched. The CDR3 covers 13 residues. CDR1 LNHDA and CDR2 SQIVND come from the germline V gene (reference sequence). CDR3 in DNA: TGTGCCGCCCGAGGGACAGACGTGGAGACCCAGTACTCC. Translation: CAARGTDVETQYS.

This sequence joins TRBV2 and TRBJ1-1; D might be TRBD1 (6 bases). The CDR3 extends over 14 amino acids. V was clipped by 8 bases and J by 8 bases, with 21 bases between them. CDR1 is SNHLY, CDR2 FYNNEI, per germline. CDR3 loop: CASLPRRTGGEAFF. The CDR3 nucleotides read TGTGCCAGCCTCCCGAGGAGGACCGGGGGCGAAGCTTTCTTT.

This clone was seen many times. The chain employs TRBV10-3 and TRBJ2-2, with 8 bases lining up with TRBD2. CDR1 is ENHRY, CDR2 SYGVKD, per germline. This CDR3 is built from 18 residues. The V gene end was trimmed by 5 bases and the J gene end by 1 base; junction bases not matched to a gene: 12. The CDR3 region is CAISSWAGGGMNTGELFF. The CDR3, as DNA: TGTGCCATCAGTAGTTGGGCGGGAGGAGGAATGAACACCGGGGAGCTGTTTTTT.

About this clone itself: This CDR3 is missing its conserved last phenylalanine or tryptophan, likely due to a read error. The V and J genes are TRBV6-5 and TRBJ2-7, with D uncertain. In germline, CDR1 is MNHEY, CDR2 SVGAGI. This CDR3 is built from 13 residues. CDR3 bases: TGTGCCACCAGTTACCTACATTCCTACGAGCAGTACTTA. This translates into CATSYLHSYEQYL.

This clone was observed many times. This chain connects TRBV27 to TRBJ2-1; 9 nucleotides align to TRBD2. The CDR3 sequence is 15 residues long. Germline V CDR1 and CDR2: MNHEY, SMNVEV (reference sequence). The trim removed 5 bases at V and 9 bases at J, leaving 11 bases unmatched. In DNA, the CDR3 is TGTGCCAGCAGTGGGGGCGGGAGGGCCGGGCGTGAGCAGTTCTTC. This translates into CASSGGGRAGREQFF.

This clone was counted at least ten times. V is TRBV6-2 or TRBV6-3 and J is TRBJ1-4, with D perhaps matching TRBD1 (5 bases). The germline V and J ends were trimmed by 0 bases and 8 bases, with 16 bases remaining between them. This CDR3 is 16 amino acids long. Germline CDR1 is MNHEY and CDR2 is SVGEGT. This CDR3 reads CASSYSAGEGGEKLFF. The CDR3 DNA reads TGTGCCAGCAGTTACTCGGCGGGGGAAGGCGGCGAAAAACTGTTTTTT.

This clone appeared many times. The chain combines TRBV29-1 with TRBJ1-1, with a possible D match to TRBD1 (6 bases). The germline V and J ends were trimmed by 5 bases and 4 bases, with 14 bases remaining between them. CDR1 is SQVTM, CDR2 ANQGSEA, per germline. This CDR3 spans 13 amino acids. CDR3 residues: CSVRDTLGTEAFF. The CDR3 DNA reads TGCAGCGTTAGGGACACCCTGGGCACTGAAGCTTTCTTT.

This clone has only a few counts. V and J are TRBV19 and TRBJ2-3, with D possibly matching TRBD1 (6 bases). The CDR3 sequence is 14 residues long. The germline gives CDR1 LNHDA, CDR2 SQIVND (reference sequence). The ends were cut back, 5 bases at V and 2 bases at J, with 11 bases in the middle. CDR3: CASSLRTATDTQYF. In DNA form, the CDR3 reads TGTGCCAGTAGTCTCAGGACAGCCACAGATACGCAGTATTTT. The variable domain in full, completed from reference TRBV19 and TRBJ2-3, reads DGGITQSPKYLFRKEGQNVTLSCEQNLNHDAMYWYRQDPGQGLRLIYYSQIVNDFQKGDIAEGYSVSREKKESFPLTVTSAQKNPTAFYLCASSLRTATDTQYFGPGTRLTVL.

This clone came up many times. The gene calls are TRBV5-1 and TRBJ1-4, with D maybe TRBD1 (6 bases). Trimming shortened V by 0 bases and J by 7 bases, and 13 bases separated the two germline ends. CDR3 length: 15 amino acids. The germline V gene encodes CDR1 SGHRS and CDR2 YFSETQ. The CDR3 bases are TGCGCCAGCAGCTTGGCACCCAGGGGAGGTGAAAAACTGTTTTTT. As protein: CASSLAPRGGEKLFF.

Of note for this clone: A much bigger clone sits one base away, suggesting this may be a read error. The chain uses TRBV9 and TRBJ2-1, with a possible D match to TRBD2 (5 bases). The CDR3 length is 16 residues. CDR1 is SGDLS and CDR2 is YYNGEE in the germline V gene. V lost 1 base and J lost 0, with 11 bases in between. As DNA, the CDR3 is TGTGCCAGCAGCGTAAATCCGGGGAGCTCCTACAATGAGCAGTTCTTC. It codes for CASSVNPGSSYNEQFF.

This clone was recorded at least ten times. The chain is built from TRBV7-2 and TRBJ1-5; tentative D call: TRBD1 (6 bases). V was clipped by 2 bases and J by 1 base, with 24 bases between them. From germline, CDR1 is SGHTA and CDR2 FQGNSA. The CDR3 has 20 amino acids. The CDR3, as DNA: TGTGCCAGCAGCTTATCCCCCCCATCGCCCGGAGGGGGAAGCAATCAGCCCCAGCATTTT. It translates to CASSLSPPSPGGGSNQPQHF. The whole variable domain, remainder taken from reference TRBV7-2 and TRBJ1-5, is GAGVSQSPSNKVTEKGKDVELRCDPISGHTALYWYRQSLGQGLEFLIYFQGNSAPDKSGLPSDRFSAERTGGSVSTLTIQRTQQEDSAVYLCASSLSPPSPGGGSNQPQHFGDGTRLSIL.

This clone was picked up many times. The chain uses TRBV2 and TRBJ2-1; TRBD2 matches 13 bases. J gave up 12 bases and V 4 bases, and 6 bases lay outside the gene matches. Germline V gene lookup returns CDR1 SNHLY and CDR2 FYNNEI. The CDR3 spans 14 residues. For the CDR3, the DNA is TGTGCCAGCAGTGGGACTAGCGGGAGAGCGTGGCAGTTCTTC. Its protein is CASSGTSGRAWQFF.

This clone was detected ten times or more. The J gene is TRBJ2-6, the V gene TRBV3-1; the D is unclear. Germline values: CDR1 LGHDT, CDR2 YNNKEL (reference sequence). The CDR3 runs to 11 residues. Trimming pared 8 bases from V and 1 base from J, leaving 0 bases between. CDR3 sequence: CASSGANVLTF. In nucleotides, the CDR3 is TGTGCCAGCTCTGGGGCCAACGTCCTGACTTTC.

This clone occurred a few times. J is TRBJ1-5 and V is TRBV11-2; D remains unclear. The germline V gene encodes CDR1 SGHAT and CDR2 FQNNGV. The V end lost 0 bases, the J end lost 6 bases, and 9 bases lay between the germline ends. CDR3 length: 14 residues. CDR3 sequence (DNA): TGTGCCAGCAGCTTAGATTTTGTAGGTCAGCCCCAGCATTTT. This translates into CASSLDFVGQPQHF. Variable domain in full (rest from reference TRBV11-2 and TRBJ1-5): EAGVAQSPRYKIIEKRQSVAFWCNPISGHATLYWYQQILGQGPKLLIQFQNNGVVDDSQLPKDRFSAERLKGVDSTLKIQPAKLEDSAVYLCASSLDFVGQPQHFGDGTRLSIL.

The genes are TRBV12-3 or TRBV12-4 and TRBJ1-5; tentative D call: TRBD1 (5 bases). The CDR3 length is 13 residues. V lost 6 bases and J 10 bases, leaving 16 bases between the germline ends. The CDR3: CASRMTTEHPQHF. The DNA for the CDR3 is TGTGCCAGCAGGATGACGACAGAGCATCCCCAGCATTTT.

In this sample, this clone turned up many times. The chain carries TRBV7-9 and TRBJ2-7; D is unclear. Germline V gene sequence: CDR1 SEHNR, CDR2 FQNEAQ (reference sequence). The CDR3 covers 13 residues. V was clipped by 0 bases and J by 3 bases, with 6 bases between them. The CDR3 region has the DNA TGTGCCAGCAGCTTAGCGGGCTTCTACGAGCAGTACTTC. This encodes CASSLAGFYEQYF.

This clone appeared many times. The chain couples TRBV5-1 to TRBJ2-2; the D call may be TRBD1 or TRBD2 (6 bases each). The germline V gene encodes CDR1 SGHRS and CDR2 YFSETQ. The CDR3 has 14 residues. V was clipped by 3 bases and J by 4 bases, with 10 bases between them. The CDR3 loop is CASSSRGLTGELFF. The DNA for the CDR3 is TGCGCCAGCAGCTCCCGGGGGCTCACCGGGGAGCTGTTTTTT.

This clone was found a few times. CDR3 amino acids: CASSFSDYEQYF. CDR3 in DNA: TGTGCCAGCAGTTTTTCGGATTACGAGCAGTACTTC. V is TRBV28 and J is TRBJ2-7; unclear D gene. Trimming left V 3 bases short and J 4 bases short, with 7 bases between. Germline V CDR1 and CDR2: MDHEN, SYDVKM. The CDR3 spans 12 residues.